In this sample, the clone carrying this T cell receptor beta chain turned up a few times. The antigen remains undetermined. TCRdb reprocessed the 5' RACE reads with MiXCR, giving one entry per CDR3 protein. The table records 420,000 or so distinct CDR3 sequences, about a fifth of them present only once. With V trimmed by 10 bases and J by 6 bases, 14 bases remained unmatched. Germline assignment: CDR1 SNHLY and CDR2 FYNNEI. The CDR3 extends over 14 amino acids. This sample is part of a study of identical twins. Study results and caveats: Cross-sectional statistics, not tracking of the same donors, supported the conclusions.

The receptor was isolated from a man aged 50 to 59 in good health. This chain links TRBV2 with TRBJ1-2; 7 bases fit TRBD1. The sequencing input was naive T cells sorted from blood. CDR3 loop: CATTRNQGVDGYTF. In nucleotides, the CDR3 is TGTGCCACCACCCGAAACCAGGGGGTTGATGGCTACACCTTC.